This T cell receptor (beta chain) was identified during a study of T cells in Graves' hyperthyroidism and ophthalmopathy. The V end was cut by 0 bases, the J end by 3 bases, with 9 bases between. The germline gives CDR1 SGHAT, CDR2 FQNNGV. The CDR3 has 14 amino acids. Amplification targeted TCR beta CDR3 regions from RNA transcripts. The HTBI set primed first-round TCR CDR3 RT-PCR. TCRdb reprocessed the multiplex PCR reads with MiXCR, giving one entry per CDR3 protein. The repertoire holds a few hundred thousand distinct CDR3 sequences, with about 16% as singletons. The chain recombines TRBV11-2 with TRBJ2-7, with unresolved D. The source is a young woman with Graves' ophthalmopathy. Material: blood. The CDR3 nucleotides are TGTGCCAGCAGCTTAGATGGTGTGGTCTACGAGCAGTACTTC. Translating it yields CASSLDGVVYEQYF.